This T cell receptor (beta chain) is from a study of T cells in Graves' hyperthyroidism and ophthalmopathy. Whole-study findings and limits: The majority of expanded thyroid clonotypes above 0.001 also appeared in blood.

CDR1 and CDR2 (germline): MNHEY, SMNVEV (reference sequence). CDR3 size: 13 residues. Trimming stripped 0 bases from V and 3 bases from J, with 6 bases between. The table lists this clonotype with many counts. The antigen remains undetermined. Uncontrolled infection, other autoimmune disease, pregnancy or lactation disqualified patients from enrolment. Clinical symptoms, serum thyroxine, TRAb, thyroid ultrasound and orbital computed tomography established diagnosis. Regions amplified from RNA transcripts were the TCR beta CDR3 regions. With the HTBI primer set, the TCR CDR3 went through a first round of RT-PCR. TCRdb independently ran MiXCR on the multiplex PCR reads; one entry per CDR3 protein. The top ten hold around 15% of the sample, which has 550,000 to 800,000 distinct CDR3 sequences, around 15% seen once.

The chain has TRBV27 and TRBJ2-7; D is uncertain. Sequences were obtained from blood. The TCR sequence derives from a middle-aged man with Graves' hyperthyroidism. The CDR3 region has the DNA TGTGCCAGCAGTTTATCCTCAATCTACGAGCAGTACTTC. Translated: CASSLSSIYEQYF.